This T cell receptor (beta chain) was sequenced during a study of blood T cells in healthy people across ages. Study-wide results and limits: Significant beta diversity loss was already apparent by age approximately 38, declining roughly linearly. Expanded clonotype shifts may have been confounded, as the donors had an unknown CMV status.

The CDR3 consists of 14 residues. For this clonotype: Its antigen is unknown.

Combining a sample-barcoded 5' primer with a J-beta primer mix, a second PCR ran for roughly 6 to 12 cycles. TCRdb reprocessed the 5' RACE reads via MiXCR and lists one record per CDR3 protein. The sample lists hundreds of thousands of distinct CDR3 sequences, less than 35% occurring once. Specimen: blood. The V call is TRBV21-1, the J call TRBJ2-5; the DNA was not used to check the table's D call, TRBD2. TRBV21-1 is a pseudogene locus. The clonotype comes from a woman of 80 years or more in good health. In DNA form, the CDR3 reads TGTGCCAGCAGCACATCCGGGCCTACAGAGACCCAGTACTTC. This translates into CASSTSGPTETQYF.